This TCR beta chain was retrieved from a study of blood T cell repertoires in COVID-19. The overall study: From the United States, Italy and Spain came samples of acute and convalescent COVID-19. Sources were T cells, B-cell-depleted T cells, or PBMCs; the material itself was cDNA or gDNA.

The V gene's germline CDR1 is ENHRY and CDR2 SYGVKD. The CDR3 extends over 15 amino acids. V lost 5 bases to trimming and J lost 1 base; unmatched junction nucleotides: 5. This clone has just one count. How the authors handled the data: Nucleated cell number was recorded as an estimate derived from reference gene primer amplification. Profiled with immunoSEQ multiplex PCR; TCRdb holds only in-frame clones, not every one. V and J calls and clone size are copied from that table; D and trimming were computed from the DNA. This sample carries approximately 150,000 clones, roughly 87% of them seen once, and the ten largest clones take less than 4.5%.

Sequencing was carried out using peripheral blood. The chain combines TRBV10-3 with TRBJ1-1; TRBD1 matches 9 bases. This sequence was found in a woman in her fifties or sixties with active or convalescent COVID-19. The CDR3 loop is CAISSTDRGNTEAFF. CDR3 coding DNA: TGTGCCATCAGTTCCACGGACAGGGGGAACACTGAAGCTTTCTTT.